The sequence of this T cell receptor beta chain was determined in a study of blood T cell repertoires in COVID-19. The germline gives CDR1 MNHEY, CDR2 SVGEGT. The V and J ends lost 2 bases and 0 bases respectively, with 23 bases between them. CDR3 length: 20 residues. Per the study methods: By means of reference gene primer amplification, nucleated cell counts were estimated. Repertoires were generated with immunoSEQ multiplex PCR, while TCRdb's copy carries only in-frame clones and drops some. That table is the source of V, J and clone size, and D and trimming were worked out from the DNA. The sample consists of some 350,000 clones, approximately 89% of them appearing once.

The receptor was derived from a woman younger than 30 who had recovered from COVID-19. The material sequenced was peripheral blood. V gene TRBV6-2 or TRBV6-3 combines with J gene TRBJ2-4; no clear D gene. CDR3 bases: TGTGCCAGCAGTTACACCCCCAAGATTGACACACCCTTAGCCAAAAACATTCAGTACTTC. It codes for CASSYTPKIDTPLAKNIQYF.